The next 30 T cell receptor beta chains were all read from a single sample in a study of vaccination and CD4 T cells after COVID-19. The assay that was used to sequence DNA from cultured CD4+ T cells was the Oncomine TCR Beta short-read assay. TCRdb itself ran the PCR reads through MiXCR, one entry per CDR3 protein. The profile shows about 26,000 distinct CDR3 sequences, 50% of them singletons. The treatment here: approximately 10-day PBMC culture with coronavirus spike peptide pools or control peptides (ViraFEST assay). The antigens these receptors bind are not known. Sequencing was performed on CD4+ T cells from blood, cultured in vitro, taken before SARS-CoV-2 vaccination. The receptor source for this set is a human donor who received a COVID-19 vaccine.

The CDR3 here is CASSDIGETQYF. The CDR3 nucleotides read TGTGCCAGCAGTGACATTGGGGAGACCCAGTACTTC. The chain links TRBV2 to TRBJ2-5; D call uncertain. CDR1 and CDR2 (germline): SNHLY, FYNNEI. The CDR3 covers 12 residues. Trimming removed 3 bases from V and 5 bases from J, with 7 bases in between.

There are a few counts of this clonotype. CDR3 in amino acids: CASSTGTANSPLHF. The CDR3 nucleotides are TGTGCCAGTAGTACTGGGACAGCTAATTCACCCCTCCACTTT. The chain carries TRBV19 and TRBJ1-6, with TRBD1 matching over 7 bases. V lost 4 bases to trimming and J lost 6 bases; unmatched junction nucleotides: 3. CDR1 is LNHDA and CDR2 is SQIVND in the germline V gene (reference sequence). The CDR3 consists of 14 residues.

The genes are TRBV5-1 and TRBJ1-2; possibly TRBD1 for D (6 bases). In germline, CDR1 is SGHRS, CDR2 YFSETQ. The length of the CDR3 is 14 residues. The ends were cut back, 4 bases at V and 3 bases at J, with 13 bases in the middle. The CDR3 DNA reads as TGCGCCAGCAGCCATGGACAGTCCGACTATGGCTACACCTTC. Its translation: CASSHGQSDYGYTF. Full variable domain (missing parts from reference TRBV5-1 and TRBJ1-2): KAGVTQTPRYLIKTRGQQVTLSCSPISGHRSVSWYQQTPGQGLQFLFEYFSETQRNKGNFPGRFSGRQFSNSRSEMNVSTLELGDSALYLCASSHGQSDYGYTFGSGTRLTVV.

This chain links TRBV19 with TRBJ1-1; D gene ambiguous. The V gene lost 1 base and the J gene lost 5 bases, with 8 bases spanning the gap. CDR1 LNHDA and CDR2 SQIVND come from the germline V gene (reference sequence). CDR3 length: 13 amino acids. The CDR3 DNA follows: TGTGCCAGTAGTATAGGATCTTTTACTGAAGCTTTCTTT. Residues: CASSIGSFTEAFF. Drawing the rest from reference TRBV19 and TRBJ1-1, the complete variable domain is DGGITQSPKYLFRKEGQNVTLSCEQNLNHDAMYWYRQDPGQGLRLIYYSQIVNDFQKGDIAEGYSVSREKKESFPLTVTSAQKNPTAFYLCASSIGSFTEAFFGQGTRLTVV.

This clonotype was seen more than once but under ten times. V is TRBV24-1 and J is TRBJ2-5; TRBD1 matches 9 bases. This CDR3 has 14 residues. The ends lost 4 bases at V and 8 bases at J; junction bases unmatched: 7. CDR1 is KGHDR, CDR2 SFDVKD, per germline. CDR3 in amino acids: CATSDTDRGDTQYF. CDR3 coding DNA: TGTGCCACCAGTGACACGGACAGGGGAGATACCCAGTACTTC.

The chain has TRBV5-1 and TRBJ1-1; TRBD1 might be the D (5 bases). V was trimmed by 4 bases and J by 2 bases, leaving 15 bases between them. The length of the CDR3 is 15 residues. In germline, CDR1 is SGHRS, CDR2 YFSETQ. The CDR3, as DNA: TGCGCCAGCAGCGACGGGACTCTCATCAACACTGAAGCTTTCTTT. This encodes CASSDGTLINTEAFF. The whole variable domain, remainder taken from reference TRBV5-1 and TRBJ1-1, is KAGVTQTPRYLIKTRGQQVTLSCSPISGHRSVSWYQQTPGQGLQFLFEYFSETQRNKGNFPGRFSGRQFSNSRSEMNVSTLELGDSALYLCASSDGTLINTEAFFGQGTRLTVV.

There are a few counts of this clonotype. The V and J genes are TRBV5-1 and TRBJ1-4; unclear D gene. In germline, CDR1 is SGHRS, CDR2 YFSETQ. With 4 bases removed from V and 0 bases from J, the gap between germline ends came to 10 bases. The CDR3 spans 15 residues. The CDR3 here is CASSARTATNEKLFF. Here the CDR3 DNA reads TGCGCCAGCAGCGCCCGGACGGCAACTAATGAAAAACTGTTTTTT.

This clonotype was counted only a few times. The J gene is TRBJ1-2, the V gene TRBV20-1, with D possibly being TRBD1 (6 bases). CDR3 length equals 19 residues. The germline V and J ends were trimmed by 5 bases and 6 bases, with 34 bases remaining between them. From germline, CDR1 is DFQATT and CDR2 SNEGSKA (reference sequence). The CDR3 spells CSASREERWRGGKMDGYTF. CDR3 bases: TGCAGTGCTTCTCGGGAGGAGCGGTGGAGGGGGGGTAAGATGGATGGCTACACCTTC.

The chain has TRBV19 and TRBJ1-5; D is perhaps TRBD1 (5 bases). The CDR3 spans 15 residues. CDR1 and CDR2 (germline): LNHDA, SQIVND (reference sequence). V lost 3 bases and J 0 bases, leaving 9 bases between the germline ends. The chain's CDR3 is CASSMRGDSNQPQHF. Written as DNA, the CDR3 is TGTGCCAGTAGTATGCGGGGGGATAGCAATCAGCCCCAGCATTTT.

This clonotype was observed a few times. The rearrangement joins TRBV19 to TRBJ1-1; TRBD1 might be the D (5 bases). This CDR3 has 14 residues. Germline CDR1 LNHDA, CDR2 SQIVND (reference sequence). V lost 5 bases and J 4 bases, leaving 14 bases between the germline ends. The CDR3 sequence is CASSALGGSTEAFF. Written as DNA, the CDR3 is TGTGCCAGTAGTGCCCTGGGGGGATCCACTGAAGCTTTCTTT.

This clonotype was counted a few times. This sequence joins TRBV7-9 and TRBJ2-4; D gene ambiguous. The CDR3 runs 14 residues. V was cut by 5 bases and J by 4 bases, with 12 bases left in between. Germline V gene sequence: CDR1 SEHNR, CDR2 FQNEAQ (reference sequence). The CDR3, as DNA: TGTGCCAGCAGCGAAGTCCGCAGGAAAAACATTCAGTACTTC. Translation: CASSEVRRKNIQYF. Full variable domain (remainder filled in from reference TRBV7-9 and TRBJ2-4): DTGVSQNPRHKITKRGQNVTFRCDPISEHNRLYWYRQTLGQGPEFLTYFQNEAQLEKSRLLSDRFSAERPKGSFSTLEIQRTEQGDSAMYLCASSEVRRKNIQYFGAGTRLSVL.

The V and J genes are TRBV6-4 and TRBJ1-1, with no clear D. The CDR3 is 13 residues long. V was shortened by 4 bases and J by 1 base, with 7 bases between the two germline ends. Germline V gene data show CDR1 as MRHNA and CDR2 as SNTAGT. The DNA of the CDR3 is TGTGCCAGCAGTGGTGACCCGAACACTGAAGCTTTCTTT. Protein product: CASSGDPNTEAFF.

V and J are TRBV3-1 and TRBJ1-1, with a weak D call TRBD1 (5 bases). V lost 2 bases, J lost 1 base, and 14 bases lay in between. The CDR3 is made up of 16 amino acids. Germline assignment: CDR1 LGHDT and CDR2 YNNKEL (reference sequence). The CDR3 DNA reads TGTGCCAGCAGCCAATCGGGGGGGGTAGGGAACACTGAAGCTTTCTTT. Amino acids: CASSQSGGVGNTEAFF. Full variable domain (missing parts from reference TRBV3-1 and TRBJ1-1): DTAVSQTPKYLVTQMGNDKSIKCEQNLGHDTMYWYKQDSKKFLKIMFSYNNKELIINETVPNRFSPKSPDKAHLNLHINSLELGDSAVYFCASSQSGGVGNTEAFFGQGTRLTVV.

The genes are TRBV5-1 and TRBJ1-4, with a weak D call TRBD1 (6 bases). V lost 3 bases to trimming and J lost 7 bases, with 16 bases between them. The CDR3 is 15 residues long. The germline V gene has CDR1 SGHRS and CDR2 YFSETQ. The CDR3 DNA sequence: TGCGCCAGCAGCTGGGGGGACAATGTAGGTGAAAAACTGTTTTTT. This gives the protein CASSWGDNVGEKLFF. The full variable domain, in which reference TRBV5-1 and TRBJ1-4 provide the parts outside the CDR3, is KAGVTQTPRYLIKTRGQQVTLSCSPISGHRSVSWYQQTPGQGLQFLFEYFSETQRNKGNFPGRFSGRQFSNSRSEMNVSTLELGDSALYLCASSWGDNVGEKLFFGSGTQLSVL.

The chain combines TRBV20-1 with TRBJ2-5; TRBD2 matches 9 bases. Trimming cost V 2 bases and J 5 bases; bases outside gene matches: 15. The CDR3 has 17 residues. Germline loops: CDR1 DFQATT, CDR2 SNEGSKA (reference sequence). The CDR3 region is CSARPSGGGAVGETQYF. The CDR3 DNA follows: TGCAGTGCTAGACCTTCTGGCGGGGGGGCCGTTGGCGAGACCCAGTACTTC.

This chain joins TRBV7-2 and TRBJ2-1; 10 bases line up with TRBD1. Germline V gene sequence: CDR1 SGHTA, CDR2 FQGNSA. V was pared by 7 bases and J by 9 bases, with 9 bases of the junction left unmatched. The CDR3 is 14 amino acids. This chain's CDR3 is CASIPRQGAAEQFF. The CDR3 nucleotides read TGTGCCAGCATTCCTCGACAGGGGGCGGCTGAGCAGTTCTTC.

This clonotype was detected only a few times. In nucleotides, the CDR3 is TGTGCCAGCAGTGAAGCGTTGGACAGGGAAAGGTACACCTTC. It translates to CASSEALDRERYTF. The chain couples TRBV2 to TRBJ1-2; the match to TRBD1 covers 8 bases. Germline lookup yields CDR1 SNHLY and CDR2 FYNNEI. The CDR3 is 14 amino acids. Trimming cost V 0 bases and J 11 bases; bases outside gene matches: 8.

The V call is TRBV24-1, the J call TRBJ2-3, with D perhaps TRBD2 (5 bases). Germline lookup yields CDR1 KGHDR and CDR2 SFDVKD. This CDR3 region has 15 residues. Trimming removed 3 bases from V and 2 bases from J, with 11 bases in between. CDR3 in DNA: TGTGCCACCAGTGATCCTGAGCGGTACACAGATACGCAGTATTTT. As protein: CATSDPERYTDTQYF.

The rearrangement links TRBV7-8 to TRBJ1-1; 8 nucleotides match TRBD1. From germline, CDR1 is SGHVS and CDR2 FQNEAQ. There are 15 residues in the CDR3. The junction had 10 bases not matched to a gene; V was cut back by 5 bases and J by 5 bases. CDR3 bases: TGTGCCAGCAGCCCAGGGGGCGGTGTTAGAACTGAAGCTTTCTTT. Amino acids: CASSPGGGVRTEAFF.

This clonotype has more than one count but fewer than ten. The genes are TRBV20-1 and TRBJ1-5; 7 bases match TRBD1. Germline trimming cut 6 bases from V and 7 bases from J; bases unmatched to any gene: 9. This CDR3 has 13 amino acids. Looked up from germline, CDR1 is DFQATT and CDR2 is SNEGSKA (reference sequence). CDR3 bases: TGCAGTGCCCTACAGGGGTCGGGCCAGCCCCAGCATTTT. This gives the protein CSALQGSGQPQHF.

The chain links TRBV20-1 to TRBJ1-4; no firm D call. The germline V gene has CDR1 DFQATT and CDR2 SNEGSKA (reference sequence). The CDR3 consists of 12 residues. V lost 1 base to trimming and J lost 13 bases, with 13 bases between them. The CDR3 here is CSARAPSRGLFF. DNA of the CDR3: TGCAGTGCTAGAGCGCCGTCGCGGGGACTGTTTTTT.

This clonotype was seen a few times. The V call is TRBV6-1, the J call TRBJ1-2; D gene unclear. The length of the CDR3 is 11 residues. Trimming cost V 7 bases and J 3 bases, with 6 bases left between them. Germline CDR1 and CDR2: MNHNS and SASEGT. The CDR3 loop is CASTEYYGYTF. The DNA of the CDR3 is TGTGCCAGCACAGAATACTATGGCTACACCTTC.

This clonotype was seen more than once but under ten times. The chain uses TRBV6-5 and TRBJ2-3; 11 bases agree with TRBD2. The trim removed 0 bases at V and 5 bases at J, leaving 7 bases unmatched. The CDR3 covers 17 residues. The germline V gene encodes CDR1 MNHEY and CDR2 SVGAGI. The CDR3 bases are TGTGCCAGCAGTTACTCCCCTAGCGGGGGGCGAAGAGATACGCAGTATTTT. Translation: CASSYSPSGGRRDTQYF.

The chain recombines TRBV2 with TRBJ1-5, with TRBD1 identical over 9 bases. This CDR3 is 15 amino acids long. V was pared by 6 bases and J by 1 base, with 4 bases of the junction left unmatched. Per the germline V gene, CDR1 is SNHLY and CDR2 is FYNNEI. The CDR3 nucleotides read TGTGCCAGCAGGGCGGACAGGGGAAGCAATCAGCCCCAGCATTTT. Translated: CASRADRGSNQPQHF. The complete variable domain, with remaining parts taken from reference TRBV2 and TRBJ1-5, reads EPEVTQTPSHQVTQMGQEVILRCVPISNHLYFYWYRQILGQKVEFLVSFYNNEISEKSEIFDDQFSVERPDGSNFTLKIRSTKLEDSAMYFCASRADRGSNQPQHFGDGTRLSIL.

The chain uses TRBV18 and TRBJ1-1; the D is unclear. V shed 3 bases and J shed 6 bases, with 26 bases lying between them. The V gene's germline CDR1 is KGHSH and CDR2 LQKENI. The CDR3 extends over 18 amino acids. Here the CDR3 DNA reads TGTGCCAGCTCACCTCCCATGGGAGTGAACTGGATAAGCCCTGAAGCTTTCTTT. It encodes CASSPPMGVNWISPEAFF.

The table lists this clonotype with a few counts. V gene TRBV6-5 combines with J gene TRBJ1-1; no firm D call. CDR3 length equals 18 residues. Germline V lookup: CDR1 MNHEY, CDR2 SVGAGI. V was clipped by 2 bases and J by 3 bases, with 22 bases between them. The CDR3 DNA is TGTGCCAGCAGTTACCCCAGGACTTTGGGCCTTCCGGACACTGAAGCTTTCTTT. Protein: CASSYPRTLGLPDTEAFF.

This clonotype was detected a few times. The chain couples TRBV2 to TRBJ1-2; the D is unclear. Germline assignment: CDR1 SNHLY and CDR2 FYNNEI. The V gene lost 7 bases and the J gene lost 5 bases, with 14 bases spanning the gap. CDR3 size: 13 residues. The CDR3 nucleotides are TGTGCCAGCACCAACCTTGAGGTTTATGGCTACACCTTC. It is translated as CASTNLEVYGYTF.

The chain joins TRBV15 to TRBJ2-7, with TRBD1 as a possible D gene (5 bases). Germline assignment: CDR1 LNHNV and CDR2 YYDKDF (reference sequence). There are 15 residues in the CDR3. V lost 0 bases and J lost 3, with 12 bases in between. DNA for the CDR3: TGTGCCACCAGCAGAGACAGGGCGAAAAACTACGAGCAGTACTTC. Translating gives CATSRDRAKNYEQYF.

A few counts support this clonotype. The chain recombines TRBV2 with TRBJ2-5; weak D call: TRBD1 (6 bases). The germline V and J ends were trimmed by 4 bases and 6 bases, with 12 bases remaining between them. Germline V lookup: CDR1 SNHLY, CDR2 FYNNEI. CDR3 length: 13 residues. CDR3 bases: TGTGCCAGCAGTGGACAACAGGGTCAGACCCAGTACTTC. Its translation: CASSGQQGQTQYF.

The chain recombines TRBV12-3 or TRBV12-4 with TRBJ1-1, with 8 bases identical to TRBD1. This CDR3 is 13 amino acids long. After removal of 4 bases from V and 6 bases from J, the junction contained 4 bases not matched to a gene. In DNA, the CDR3 is TGTGCCAGCAGTTGGACAGGGTTTGCTGAAGCTTTCTTT. This encodes CASSWTGFAEAFF.